The rows below give T cell receptor beta chains drawn from one sample of a study of T cell responses to AZD1222 COVID-19 vaccine. The assay was immunoSEQ multiplex PCR, and TCRdb's table has in-frame clones only and misses some. The sample has 90,000 to 150,000 clones, roughly 87% seen once; the top ten hold around 2.5%. The sample consisted of peripheral blood, taken 28 days after the second AZD1222 dose. The receptors derive from an adult who received the AZD1222 COVID-19 vaccine. Both conserved end residues are part of each CDR3. The D gene is left open where the match is weak. A row's size may be missing; if present it is once, few, many or a size class.

v_call	clone_size	j_call	d_call	cdr3_nt	cdr3_aa
TRBV5-1	.	TRBJ1-3	.	TGCGCCAGCGGCTTGTGGGGGAGCTCTGGAAACACCATATATTTT	CASGLWGSSGNTIYF
TRBV6-1	.	TRBJ2-3	TRBD2	TGTGCCAGCAGTGAACGCCTAGCGGGGGGTGCAGATACGCAGTATTTT	CASSERLAGGADTQYF
TRBV7-9	.	TRBJ2-5	.	TGTGCCAGCAGCTTAGAGAGGGGCCTGGGGACCCAGTACTTC	CASSLERGLGTQYF
TRBV6-1	.	TRBJ1-1	.	TGTGCCAGCAGTGACCAGCAGAACACTGAAGCTTTCTTT	CASSDQQNTEAFF
TRBV5-6	.	TRBJ1-6	.	TGTGCCAGCAGCTTGGTAACCAATTCACCCCTCCACTTT	CASSLVTNSPLHF
TRBV18	.	TRBJ2-7	.	TGTGCCAGCTCACCTGACAGCAGGGACGAGCAGTACTTC	CASSPDSRDEQYF
TRBV3-1/TRBV3-2	.	TRBJ1-4	.	TGTGCCAGCAGCAGCCAGGGAAAACTGTTTTTT	CASSSQGKLFF
TRBV19	.	TRBJ1-3	.	TGTGCCAGTAGTATTTGGACCTCCTCTGGAAACACCATATATTTT	CASSIWTSSGNTIYF
TRBV29-1	.	TRBJ2-5	.	TGCAGCGTTGGAGCCCAAGAGACCCAGTACTTC	CSVGAQETQYF
TRBV19	.	TRBJ1-5	.	TGTGCCAGTAGTACCCTGGGAGGGGGAAGGAATCAGCCCCAGCATTTT	CASSTLGGGRNQPQHF
TRBV7-2	.	TRBJ1-2	.	TGTGCCAGCAGCTTAGGGTCGGGTAACAGTCGCTACACCTTC	CASSLGSGNSRYTF
TRBV6-1	.	TRBJ1-5	.	TGTGCCAGCAGTGAAAGGATGGGGCAGCCCCAGCATTTT	CASSERMGQPQHF
TRBV5-4	.	TRBJ1-6	.	TGTGCCAGCAGCTTGGGACAGGACTCCGCTAGAGGTTCACCCCTCCACTTT	CASSLGQDSARGSPLHF
TRBV5-1	.	TRBJ2-7	.	TGCGCCAGCAGCTTGTCGGCCCGTTTTTCCTACGAGCAGTACTTC	CASSLSARFSYEQYF
TRBV4-3	.	TRBJ2-4	.	TGCGCCAGCAGCCTTTCCCCTTCTGGCCAAAACATTCAGTACTTC	CASSLSPSGQNIQYF
TRBV7-9	.	TRBJ1-6	.	TGTGCCAGCAGCTTTTATCGCGAGGTCGGGTCACCCCTCCACTTT	CASSFYREVGSPLHF
TRBV5-1	.	TRBJ1-2	.	TGCGCCAGCAGCTTGGAGTGGGGGAACTATGGCTACACCTTC	CASSLEWGNYGYTF
TRBV28	few	TRBJ2-3	TRBD2	TGTGCCAGCGGCAAAGCGGGGGGGCGTGGCACAGATACGCAGTATTTT	CASGKAGGRGTDTQYF
TRBV5-1	.	TRBJ2-2	TRBD1	TGCGCCAGCAGCCCTCTTGGGACAGTAAGAATCGCGAACACCGGGGAGCTGTTTTTT	CASSPLGTVRIANTGELFF
TRBV16	.	TRBJ2-3	.	TGTGCCAGCAGCCAATCCCAGGATACGCAGTATTTT	CASSQSQDTQYF
TRBV12-3/TRBV12-4	.	TRBJ2-1	.	TGTGCCAGCAGTTTAATAGGGGATGGTGAGCAGTTCTTC	CASSLIGDGEQFF
TRBV11-2	.	TRBJ1-3	.	TGTGCCAGCAGCCGGACAGGAAACACCATATATTTT	CASSRTGNTIYF
TRBV2	once	TRBJ2-1	TRBD1	TGTGCCAGCACCCCCCTAACCGGGACAGGGTCCTACAATGAGCAGTTCTTC	CASTPLTGTGSYNEQFF
TRBV29-1	once	TRBJ1-6	TRBD1	TGCAGCGTTCCGACAGGGAGGGGGGATTCACCCCTCCACTTT	CSVPTGRGDSPLHF
TRBV25-1	.	TRBJ1-2	.	TGTGCCAGCAGTAGCCTTCGACAGGCCGGTGGCTACACCTTC	CASSSLRQAGGYTF
TRBV6-4	.	TRBJ2-1	.	TGTGCCAGCAGTGAGCCCGACCCTAACCTCAATGAGCAGTTCTTC	CASSEPDPNLNEQFF
TRBV12-3/TRBV12-4	.	TRBJ1-2	TRBD1	TGTGCCAGCAGTCCAGGACAGGGGTGCACCTTC	CASSPGQGCTF
TRBV9	.	TRBJ1-2	.	TGTGCCAGCAGCGTAGGAGCCCGGGTAGGCTACACCTTC	CASSVGARVGYTF
TRBV4-1	.	TRBJ1-2	.	TGCGCCAGCAGCCAAGATAACCGGAGAAGCTATGGCTACACCTTC	CASSQDNRRSYGYTF
TRBV6-5	.	TRBJ1-1	.	TGTGCCAGCATCTACTGGGGAGGGGCGAACACTGAAGCTTTCTTT	CASIYWGGANTEAFF
TRBV3-1/TRBV3-2	.	TRBJ1-1	.	TGTGCCAGCAGCCAAATGAGACAGACGGTCGCTGAAGCTTTCTTT	CASSQMRQTVAEAFF
TRBV29-1	.	TRBJ1-5	.	TGCAGCGTTTCTATGAGAGGGCAGCCCCAGCATTTT	CSVSMRGQPQHF